Below are 16 T cell receptor beta chains sequenced from a single sample in a study of CD8 T cells in Susac syndrome. The RNA, roughly 0.5 to 1 ug, was put through reverse transcription using random hexamers. TCRdb analysed the immunoSEQ multiplex PCR reads with MiXCR anew, one entry per CDR3 protein. The sample holds 150,000 to 200,000 distinct CDR3 sequences, approximately 90% seen once. The sample was CD4+ T cells from PBMCs. These receptors originate from a human donor in good health.

J is TRBJ1-1 and V is TRBV7-9, with TRBD1 matching over 7 bases. In germline, CDR1 is SEHNR, CDR2 FQNEAQ (reference sequence). The trim removed 5 bases at V and 2 bases at J, leaving 11 bases unmatched. The CDR3 has 16 residues. DNA of the CDR3: TGTGCCAGCAGCCGCAGACAGGGTCTGGTAAACACTGAAGCTTTCTTT. Its protein product is CASSRRQGLVNTEAFF.

The chain couples TRBV11-1 to TRBJ2-7, with 8 bases that match TRBD1. V lost 1 base to trimming and J lost 2 bases; unmatched junction nucleotides: 7. The CDR3 is 16 residues long. Germline V gene sequence: CDR1 SGHAT, CDR2 FQDESV (reference sequence). DNA of the CDR3: TGTGCCAGCAGCTTAGTAGGCGGGACAGGAGCCTACGAGCAGTACTTC. Protein product: CASSLVGGTGAYEQYF.

The chain links TRBV2 to TRBJ1-2; 8 positions match TRBD1. The length of the CDR3 is 14 residues. Germline lookup yields CDR1 SNHLY and CDR2 FYNNEI. V lost 6 bases and J lost 1; bases outside the gene matches: 4. The CDR3 DNA is TGTGCCAGCAGAGGACAGGGTAATAACTATGGCTACACCTTC. Translated: CASRGQGNNYGYTF.

J is TRBJ2-1 and V is TRBV6-5, with D perhaps TRBD2 (5 bases). Looked up from germline, CDR1 is MNHEY and CDR2 is SVGAGI. V lost 2 bases and J lost 7, with 9 bases in between. This CDR3 comprises 13 residues. The CDR3 DNA is TGTGCCAGCAGTTACGGGAGATTGAATGAGCAGTTCTTC. Translated, it gives CASSYGRLNEQFF.

A single count supports this clonotype. The V gene is TRBV6-1, the J gene TRBJ2-7; D remains ambiguous. This CDR3 has 15 residues. The germline gives CDR1 MNHNS, CDR2 SASEGT. Trimming shortened V by 7 bases and J by 0 bases, and 16 bases separated the two germline ends. The DNA for the CDR3 is TGTGCCAGCATCCGGAGCGCCGTTAGCTCCTACGAGCAGTACTTC. Encoded protein: CASIRSAVSSYEQYF.

This chain links TRBV7-2 with TRBJ2-5; TRBD2 matches at 7 bases. J was trimmed by 5 bases and V by 1 base; bases with no gene match: 10. Germline CDR1 SGHTA, CDR2 FQGNSA. This CDR3 region has 16 residues. This CDR3 reads CASSLEGRASGETQYF. The CDR3 DNA is TGTGCCAGCAGCTTAGAGGGCCGGGCTAGCGGTGAGACCCAGTACTTC. Based on the CDR3 plus reference TRBV7-2 and TRBJ2-5, the full variable domain is GAGVSQSPSNKVTEKGKDVELRCDPISGHTALYWYRQSLGQGLEFLIYFQGNSAPDKSGLPSDRFSAERTGGSVSTLTIQRTQQEDSAVYLCASSLEGRASGETQYFGPGTRLLVL.

This sequence joins TRBV7-2 and TRBJ2-3, with 8 nucleotides matching TRBD1. Germline assignment: CDR1 SGHTA and CDR2 FQGNSA. The CDR3 has 15 residues. V shed 4 bases and J 1 base; nucleotides not matched to a gene: 4. The CDR3, as DNA: TGTGCCAGCAGCTCAGGGGGCGGGGGCACAGATACGCAGTATTTT. This codes for CASSSGGGGTDTQYF.

The sample holds one count of this clonotype. This chain connects TRBV7-3 to TRBJ2-5; TRBD2 might be the D (6 bases). The CDR3 is 14 residues long. Germline loops: CDR1 SGHTA, CDR2 FQGTGA. The ends were cut back, 4 bases at V and 3 bases at J, with 12 bases in the middle. The CDR3: CASSYQGGEETQYF. In DNA, the CDR3 is TGTGCCAGCAGCTACCAGGGAGGTGAAGAGACCCAGTACTTC.

The chain uses TRBV5-1 and TRBJ2-1; no firm D call. The V end lost 0 bases, the J end lost 4 bases, and 11 bases lay between the germline ends. The germline V gene has CDR1 SGHRS and CDR2 YFSETQ. This CDR3 region has 15 residues. The CDR3 DNA is TGCGCCAGCAGCTTGGCATCAGGACCGTACAATGAGCAGTTCTTC. Protein product: CASSLASGPYNEQFF.

The chain uses TRBV5-1 and TRBJ1-1, with a tentative D call TRBD1 (5 bases). Trimming left V 3 bases short and J 5 bases short, with 5 bases between. There are 11 residues in the CDR3. Germline V gene sequence: CDR1 SGHRS, CDR2 YFSETQ. CDR3 sequence: CASSWGTEAFF. CDR3 nucleotides: TGCGCCAGCAGCTGGGGGACTGAAGCTTTCTTT. The complete variable domain, with remaining parts taken from reference TRBV5-1 and TRBJ1-1, reads KAGVTQTPRYLIKTRGQQVTLSCSPISGHRSVSWYQQTPGQGLQFLFEYFSETQRNKGNFPGRFSGRQFSNSRSEMNVSTLELGDSALYLCASSWGTEAFFGQGTRLTVV.

This clonotype was counted a few times. The DNA of the CDR3 is TGCGCCAGCAGCTTCCGGGACAGGAACACCGGGGAGCTGTTTTTT. This gives the protein CASSFRDRNTGELFF. The chain uses TRBV5-1 and TRBJ2-2, with 7 bases lining up with TRBD1. CDR1 and CDR2 (germline): SGHRS, YFSETQ. Trimming removed 2 bases from V and 1 base from J; junction bases left unmatched: 2. This CDR3 region has 15 residues.

The rearrangement links TRBV11-2 to TRBJ1-6; D gene ambiguous. The CDR3 runs 13 residues. Trimming removed 0 bases at V and 12 bases at J, with 9 bases between. From germline, CDR1 is SGHAT and CDR2 FQNNGV. The CDR3 spells CASSLDEGGPLHF. The CDR3, as DNA: TGTGCCAGCAGCTTAGATGAGGGAGGACCCCTCCACTTT. The full variable domain, its missing parts supplied by reference TRBV11-2 and TRBJ1-6, is EAGVAQSPRYKIIEKRQSVAFWCNPISGHATLYWYQQILGQGPKLLIQFQNNGVVDDSQLPKDRFSAERLKGVDSTLKIQPAKLEDSAVYLCASSLDEGGPLHFGNGTRLTVT.

The chain is built from TRBV12-3 or TRBV12-4 and TRBJ1-2; D is uncertain. The CDR3 consists of 11 residues. Trimming left V 5 bases short and J 4 bases short, with 5 bases between. CDR3 in amino acids: CASSAFYGYTF. The CDR3 DNA sequence: TGTGCCAGCAGTGCTTTCTATGGCTACACCTTC.

About this clonotype: One end of the junction varies from germline; a read error may be responsible. The J gene is TRBJ2-1, the V gene TRBV12-3 or TRBV12-4, with 8 bases identical to TRBD2. CDR3 size: 13 residues. The CDR3 loop reads CANSFGLASEQFF. The CDR3, as DNA: TGTGCCAACAGTTTCGGACTAGCTTCTGAGCAGTTCTTC.

The chain carries TRBV10-3 and TRBJ2-5; D unclear. The CDR3 sequence is 13 residues long. Trimming removed 7 bases from V and 2 bases from J, with 11 bases in between. The germline gives CDR1 ENHRY, CDR2 SYGVKD. The CDR3 protein is CAIKKGPQETQYF. For the CDR3, the DNA is TGTGCCATCAAAAAAGGACCGCAAGAGACCCAGTACTTC.

The chain carries TRBV5-1 and TRBJ1-5, with unresolved D. Trimming took off 0 bases at V and 5 bases at J, with 12 bases between the two ends. The CDR3 sequence is 15 residues long. Germline-derived CDR1 and CDR2 are SGHRS and YFSETQ. The CDR3 DNA sequence: TGCGCCAGCAGCTTGGATGGCCAGTGGGATCAGCCCCAGCATTTT. It is translated as CASSLDGQWDQPQHF.